This TCR beta chain came from a study of vaccination effects on CD4 cells after COVID-19. The ViraFEST assay expanded antigen-specific CD4+ T cells with viral peptide pools before sequencing. Cultured cells yielded isolated CD4+ T cells after 10 days. Two-dose BNT162b2 or mRNA-1273 vaccination was given to participants. Measured with immunoSEQ multiplex PCR; TCRdb has only the in-frame clones, and not every one. The sample contains about 59,000 clones, under 80% of which appear only once. This clone was detected only once. The antigen is undetermined. In germline, CDR1 is SGHRS, CDR2 YFSETQ. Trimming removed 0 bases at V and 0 bases at J, with 6 bases between. There are 15 residues in the CDR3.

The chain couples TRBV5-1 to TRBJ2-2; no reliable D call. The receptor's source is a human donor who received a COVID-19 vaccine. The sample consisted of CD4+ T cells from PBMCs cultured with HCoV-OC43 spike peptides, taken after COVID-19 vaccination. Subset reported: HCoV-OC43 spike overlapping peptide pool stimulation. In nucleotides, the CDR3 is TGCGCCAGCAGCTTGGTAAGGACGAACACCGGGGAGCTGTTTTTT. As protein: CASSLVRTNTGELFF.